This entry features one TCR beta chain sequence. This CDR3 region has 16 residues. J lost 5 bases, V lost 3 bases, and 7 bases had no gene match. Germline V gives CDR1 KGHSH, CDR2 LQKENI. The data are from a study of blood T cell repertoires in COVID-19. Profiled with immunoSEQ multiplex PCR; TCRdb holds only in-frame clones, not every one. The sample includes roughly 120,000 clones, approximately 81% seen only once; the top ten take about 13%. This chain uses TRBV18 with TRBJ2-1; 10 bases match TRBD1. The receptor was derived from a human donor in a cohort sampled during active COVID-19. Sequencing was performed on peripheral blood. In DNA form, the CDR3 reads TGTGCCAGCTCACCTCCGGGACAGGGGTTCGACAATGAGCAGTTCTTC. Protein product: CASSPPGQGFDNEQFF.